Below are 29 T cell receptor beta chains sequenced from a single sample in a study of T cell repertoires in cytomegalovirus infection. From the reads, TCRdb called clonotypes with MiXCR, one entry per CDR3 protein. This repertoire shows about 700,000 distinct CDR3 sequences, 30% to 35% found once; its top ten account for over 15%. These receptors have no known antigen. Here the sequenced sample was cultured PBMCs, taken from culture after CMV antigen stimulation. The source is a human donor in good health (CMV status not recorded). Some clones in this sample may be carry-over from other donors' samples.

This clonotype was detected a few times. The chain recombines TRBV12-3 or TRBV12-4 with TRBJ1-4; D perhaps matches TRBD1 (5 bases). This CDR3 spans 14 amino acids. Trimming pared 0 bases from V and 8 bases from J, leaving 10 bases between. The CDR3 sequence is CASSLAGQIEKLFF. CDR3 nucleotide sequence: TGTGCCAGCAGTTTAGCGGGGCAGATAGAAAAACTGTTTTTT.

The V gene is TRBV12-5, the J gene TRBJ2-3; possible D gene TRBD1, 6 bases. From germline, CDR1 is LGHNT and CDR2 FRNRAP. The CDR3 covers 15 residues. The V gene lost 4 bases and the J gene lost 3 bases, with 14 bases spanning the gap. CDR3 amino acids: CASGWPGQTTDTQYF. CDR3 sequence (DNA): TGTGCTAGTGGTTGGCCGGGACAAACGACAGATACGCAGTATTTT.

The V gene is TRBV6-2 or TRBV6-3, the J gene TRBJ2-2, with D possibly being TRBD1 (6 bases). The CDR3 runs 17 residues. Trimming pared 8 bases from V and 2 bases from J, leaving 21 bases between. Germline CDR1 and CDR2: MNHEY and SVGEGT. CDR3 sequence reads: CASSPRQGTSNTGELFF. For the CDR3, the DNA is TGTGCCAGCTCCCCCCGGCAGGGGACCAGCAACACCGGGGAGCTGTTTTTT.

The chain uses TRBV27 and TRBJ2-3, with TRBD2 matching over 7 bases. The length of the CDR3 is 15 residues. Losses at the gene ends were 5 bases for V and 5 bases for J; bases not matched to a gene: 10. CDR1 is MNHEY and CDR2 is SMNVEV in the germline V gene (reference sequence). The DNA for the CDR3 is TGTGCCAGCAGTCTAGAGCGGGACTGGGTAGATACGCAGTATTTT. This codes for CASSLERDWVDTQYF.

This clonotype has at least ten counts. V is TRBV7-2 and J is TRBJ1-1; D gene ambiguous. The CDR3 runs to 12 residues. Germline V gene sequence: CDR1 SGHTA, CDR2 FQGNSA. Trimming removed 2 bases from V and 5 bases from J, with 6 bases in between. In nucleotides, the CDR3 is TGTGCCAGCAGCTTATTGGGGACTGAAGCTTTCTTT. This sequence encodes CASSLLGTEAFF.

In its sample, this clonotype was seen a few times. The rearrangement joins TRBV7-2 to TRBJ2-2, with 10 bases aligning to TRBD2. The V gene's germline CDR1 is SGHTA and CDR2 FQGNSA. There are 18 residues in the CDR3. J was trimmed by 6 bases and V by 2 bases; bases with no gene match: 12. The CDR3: CASSLIVSSGGRAGELFF. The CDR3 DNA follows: TGTGCCAGCAGCTTAATCGTTTCTAGCGGGGGCCGGGCCGGGGAGCTGTTTTTT.

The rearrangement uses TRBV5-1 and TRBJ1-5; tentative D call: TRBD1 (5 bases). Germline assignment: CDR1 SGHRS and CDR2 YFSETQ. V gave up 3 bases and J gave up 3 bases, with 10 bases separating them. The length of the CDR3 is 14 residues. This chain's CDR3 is CASSYDSLNQPQHF. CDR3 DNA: TGCGCCAGCAGCTACGACAGCCTCAATCAGCCCCAGCATTTT.

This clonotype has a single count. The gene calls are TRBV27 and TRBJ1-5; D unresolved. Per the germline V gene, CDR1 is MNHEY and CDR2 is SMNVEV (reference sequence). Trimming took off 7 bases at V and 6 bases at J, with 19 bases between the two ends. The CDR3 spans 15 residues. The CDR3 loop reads CASNIGPGGGQPQHF. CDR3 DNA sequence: TGTGCCAGCAACATCGGGCCCGGAGGTGGTCAGCCCCAGCATTTT.

CDR3 DNA: TGTGCCAGCAGCCCCATGGACAGCGGAATCCTCACAGATACGCAGTATTTT. This gives the protein CASSPMDSGILTDTQYF. The chain uses TRBV28 and TRBJ2-3, with D possibly matching TRBD1 (6 bases). Trimming shortened V by 6 bases and J by 2 bases, and 21 bases separated the two germline ends. The germline CDR1 and CDR2 sequences are MDHEN and SYDVKM. The CDR3 is 17 amino acids.

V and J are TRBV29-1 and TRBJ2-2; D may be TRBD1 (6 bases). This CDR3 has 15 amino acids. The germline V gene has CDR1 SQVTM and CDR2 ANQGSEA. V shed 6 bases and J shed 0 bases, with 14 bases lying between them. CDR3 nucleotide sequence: TGCAGCGTCCCCAAAGGACAGACGAACACCGGGGAGCTGTTTTTT. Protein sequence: CSVPKGQTNTGELFF.

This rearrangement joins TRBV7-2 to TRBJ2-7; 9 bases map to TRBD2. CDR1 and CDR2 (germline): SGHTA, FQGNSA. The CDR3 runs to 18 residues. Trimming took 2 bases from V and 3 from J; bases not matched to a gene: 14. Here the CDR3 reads CASSLKWREGRLVYEQYF. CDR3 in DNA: TGTGCCAGCAGCTTAAAGTGGCGGGAGGGCCGGCTGGTCTACGAGCAGTACTTC.

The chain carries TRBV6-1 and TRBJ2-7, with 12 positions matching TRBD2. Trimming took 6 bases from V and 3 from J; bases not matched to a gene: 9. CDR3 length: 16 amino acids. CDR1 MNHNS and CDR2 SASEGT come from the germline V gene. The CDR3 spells CASSSPTSGRIYEQYF. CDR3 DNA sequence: TGTGCCAGCAGCTCCCCCACTAGCGGGAGGATCTACGAGCAGTACTTC.

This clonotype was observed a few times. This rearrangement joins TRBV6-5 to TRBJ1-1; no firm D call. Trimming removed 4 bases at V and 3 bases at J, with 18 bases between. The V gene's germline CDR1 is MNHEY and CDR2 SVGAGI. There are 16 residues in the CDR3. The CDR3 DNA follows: TGTGCCAGCAGTTTCACGGAACAGTTTCAGGACACTGAAGCTTTCTTT. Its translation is CASSFTEQFQDTEAFF.

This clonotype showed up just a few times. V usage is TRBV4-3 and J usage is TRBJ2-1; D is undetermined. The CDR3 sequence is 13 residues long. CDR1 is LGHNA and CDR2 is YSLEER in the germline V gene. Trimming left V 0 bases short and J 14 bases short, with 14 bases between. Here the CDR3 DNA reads TGCGCCAGCAGCCAAGATGTACGGAGACTCAAGTTCTTC. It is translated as CASSQDVRRLKFF.

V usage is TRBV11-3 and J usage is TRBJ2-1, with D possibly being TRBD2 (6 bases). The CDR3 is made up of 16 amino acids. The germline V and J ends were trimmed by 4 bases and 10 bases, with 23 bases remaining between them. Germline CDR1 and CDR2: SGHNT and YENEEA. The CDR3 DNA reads TGTGCCAGCAGCTCAGGAGGGGATTTGATGGGGAAAGAGCAGTTCTTC. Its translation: CASSSGGDLMGKEQFF.

CDR3 amino acids: CASSSAVYNEQFF. CDR3 nucleotide sequence: TGTGCCAGCTCGTCAGCGGTTTACAATGAGCAGTTCTTC. The chain combines TRBV12-3 or TRBV12-4 with TRBJ2-1; D is possibly TRBD2 (5 bases). The CDR3 contains 13 residues. V lost 8 bases and J lost 4, with 12 bases in between.

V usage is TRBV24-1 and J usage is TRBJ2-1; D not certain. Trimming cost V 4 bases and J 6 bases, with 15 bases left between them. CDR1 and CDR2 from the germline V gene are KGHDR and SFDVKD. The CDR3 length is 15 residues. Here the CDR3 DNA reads TGTGCCACCAGTGACCCGGACGGCCGGTCCAATGAGCAGTTCTTC. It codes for CATSDPDGRSNEQFF.

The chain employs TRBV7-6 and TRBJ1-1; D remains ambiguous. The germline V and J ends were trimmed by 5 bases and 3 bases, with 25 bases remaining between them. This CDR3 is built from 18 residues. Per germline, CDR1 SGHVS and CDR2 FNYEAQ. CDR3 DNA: TGTGCCAGCAGCCCCCGAAGAGAGTGGTTCTCCCCCTACACTGAAGCTTTCTTT. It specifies CASSPRREWFSPYTEAFF.

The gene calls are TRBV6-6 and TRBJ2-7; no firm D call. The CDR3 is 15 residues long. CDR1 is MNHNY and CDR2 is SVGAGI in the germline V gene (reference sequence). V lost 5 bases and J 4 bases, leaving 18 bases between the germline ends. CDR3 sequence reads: CASSPQALVVYEQYF. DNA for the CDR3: TGTGCCAGCAGTCCCCAGGCCCTTGTCGTATACGAGCAGTACTTC.

CDR3: CASSLLSGQGTYEQYF. CDR3 coding DNA: TGTGCCAGCAGCTTATTGTCGGGACAGGGAACCTACGAGCAGTACTTC. This rearrangement joins TRBV7-8 to TRBJ2-7; 9 bases match TRBD1. CDR3 length equals 16 residues. Trimming took 2 bases from V and 2 from J; bases not matched to a gene: 7. In germline, CDR1 is SGHVS, CDR2 FQNEAQ.

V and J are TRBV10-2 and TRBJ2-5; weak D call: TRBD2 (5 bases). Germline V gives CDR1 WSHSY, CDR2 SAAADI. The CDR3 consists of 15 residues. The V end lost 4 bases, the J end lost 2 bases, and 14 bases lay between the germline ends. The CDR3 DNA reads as TGCGCCAGCAGTGCATTGGCGAGGGAACAAGAGACCCAGTACTTC. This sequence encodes CASSALAREQETQYF.

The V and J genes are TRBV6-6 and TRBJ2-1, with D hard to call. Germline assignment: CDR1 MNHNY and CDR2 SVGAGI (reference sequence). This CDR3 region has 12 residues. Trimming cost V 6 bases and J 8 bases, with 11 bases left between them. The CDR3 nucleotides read TGTGCCAGCAGGGCTAGGGTGCATGAGCAGTTCTTC. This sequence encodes CASRARVHEQFF.

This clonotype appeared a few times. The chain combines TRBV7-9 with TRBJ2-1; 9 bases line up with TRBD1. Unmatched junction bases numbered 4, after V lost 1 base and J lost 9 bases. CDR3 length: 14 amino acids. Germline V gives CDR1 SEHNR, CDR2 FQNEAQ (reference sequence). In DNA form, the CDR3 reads TGTGCCAGCAGCTTAGGAGACAGGGGGAGTGAGCAGTTCTTC. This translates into CASSLGDRGSEQFF. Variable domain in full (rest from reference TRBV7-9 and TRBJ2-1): DTGVSQNPRHKITKRGQNVTFRCDPISEHNRLYWYRQTLGQGPEFLTYFQNEAQLEKSRLLSDRFSAERPKGSFSTLEIQRTEQGDSAMYLCASSLGDRGSEQFFGPGTRLTVL.

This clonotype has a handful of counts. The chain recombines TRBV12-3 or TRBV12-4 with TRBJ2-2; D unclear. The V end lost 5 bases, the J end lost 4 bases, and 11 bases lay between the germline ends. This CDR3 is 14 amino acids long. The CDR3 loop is CASSAALTTGELFF. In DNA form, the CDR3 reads TGTGCCAGCAGTGCCGCGCTCACCACCGGGGAGCTGTTTTTT.

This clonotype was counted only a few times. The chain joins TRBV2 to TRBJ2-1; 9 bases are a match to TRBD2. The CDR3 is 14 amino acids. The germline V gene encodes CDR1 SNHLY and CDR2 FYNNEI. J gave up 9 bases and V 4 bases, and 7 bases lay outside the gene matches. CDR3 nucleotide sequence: TGTGCCAGCAGTGGAGTTAGCGGGAGAACTGAGCAGTTCTTC. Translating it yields CASSGVSGRTEQFF.

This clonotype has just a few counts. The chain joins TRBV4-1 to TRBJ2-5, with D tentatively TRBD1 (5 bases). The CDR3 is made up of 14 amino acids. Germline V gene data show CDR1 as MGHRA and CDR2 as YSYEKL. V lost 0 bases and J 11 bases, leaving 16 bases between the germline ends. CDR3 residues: CASSQEDRQSRQYF. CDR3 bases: TGCGCCAGCAGCCAAGAAGACAGACAAAGCCGTCAGTACTTC.

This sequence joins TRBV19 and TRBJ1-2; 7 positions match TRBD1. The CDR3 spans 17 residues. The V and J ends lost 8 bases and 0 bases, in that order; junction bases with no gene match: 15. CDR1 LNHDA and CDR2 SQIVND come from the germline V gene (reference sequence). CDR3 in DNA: TGTGCCAGTTTCTCACTCGGACAGGATGGAGCTAACTATGGCTACACCTTC. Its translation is CASFSLGQDGANYGYTF.

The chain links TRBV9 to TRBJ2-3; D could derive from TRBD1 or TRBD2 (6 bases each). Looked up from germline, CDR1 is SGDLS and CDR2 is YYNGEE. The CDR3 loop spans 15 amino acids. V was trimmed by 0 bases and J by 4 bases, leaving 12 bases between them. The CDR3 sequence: CASSVGGAFADTQYF. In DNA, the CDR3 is TGTGCCAGCAGCGTAGGGGGGGCATTCGCAGATACGCAGTATTTT.

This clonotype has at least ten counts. The CDR3 spells CASSFRTGVTYEQYF. DNA of the CDR3: TGTGCCAGCAGCTTTAGAACGGGAGTGACCTACGAGCAGTACTTC. The V gene is TRBV7-2, the J gene TRBJ2-7; D may be TRBD2 (6 bases). The CDR3 loop spans 15 amino acids. Trimming pared 3 bases from V and 2 bases from J, leaving 14 bases between. Germline CDR1 reads SGHTA; CDR2 reads FQGNSA.